The TCR beta chain described here comes from a study of T cells in Graves' hyperthyroidism and ophthalmopathy (dated by TCRdb to about 2019). A note on the overall study: Peripheral blood was collected at initial diagnosis, before any treatment. According to the paper, TCR Vbeta CDR3 sequencing was carried out on over 130 peripheral blood samples, which came from more than 40 ophthalmopathy, roughly 75 hyperthyroidism and roughly 17 progressor patients. Thyroid tissue and blood T-cell repertoires from several Graves' hyperthyroidism patients were also compared in the study. The 95 to 100 discovery patients were randomly divided into training and test sets at a 7:3 ratio. Whether ophthalmopathy could be predicted prospectively was tested in an independent validation cohort made up of 18 to 20 hyperthyroidism patients plus 17 patients who later progressed to ophthalmopathy. Once sampling was done, hyperthyroidism patients were given methimazole at a starting dose of 30 mg daily, whereas ophthalmopathy patients were given high-dose intravenous methylprednisolone. A discovery cohort of approximately 97 patients, about 43 with Graves' ophthalmopathy and 55 to 65 with stable Graves' hyperthyroidism, was used to find distinguishing TCR V-J signatures.

TCR beta CDR3 regions were amplified from RNA transcripts. The first round of RT-PCR for the TCR CDR3 was performed with the HTBI primer set and the Qiagen OneStep RT-PCR kit. Libraries were constructed in a second round of multiplex PCR, after which size selection and purification were performed. Sequencing of the libraries was done on an Illumina HiSeq2000 using paired-end 100 bp reads. In the paper's pipeline: SOAPnuke was used to process the raw data, with reads discarded if the reads contained adapters or uncalled bases, had a mean Phred below 15, or lacked an exact constant-primer or identifier match. COPE v1.2.5 was used to merge the high-quality paired reads, and each unique nucleotide sequence was defined as a clonotype. MiTCR v1.1 was used to align the clonotypes against IMGT TRBV, TRBD and TRBJ reference segments. The analysis included only V-J combinations with a frequency above 0.0001, which together covered approximately 99% of the repertoires. A TCS score was defined as the ratio between F50 (clonal expansion) and ExV (chaos), using BLOSUM62-based TCRdist between CDR3 peptides within each V-J. Welch's t-statistics and random forest reduced around 520 V-J features to 10 to 15, which were used in a naive Bayes classifier (R e1071). Starting from the raw public reads, TCRdb applied fastp trimming at Q25, assembled clones with MiXCR and retained in-frame beta chains. One record per CDR3 amino acid sequence lists the most common genes and DNA. TCRdb, not the authors, supplied the V and J calls. The sample records approximately 520,000 distinct CDR3 sequences, around 22% of which are singletons. The ten largest clones add up to about 11% of the sample.

This clonotype was counted many times. It has no known antigen specificity. One base away there is no much larger clone; base qualities are not given. At the junction V is shortened by 5 bases and J by 1 base; bases outside the gene matches: 3. From the germline V gene (reference sequence), CDR1 is SEHNR and CDR2 is FQNEAQ. The CDR3 holds 15 amino acids from the cysteine to the phenylalanine. Only the CDR3 region is kept as DNA, spanning 45 bases read in frame from base 1. What the research found in general, with its limitations: In validation, the model predicted progression to ophthalmopathy a median of about 5.9 months before onset, with over 60% sensitivity and about 72% specificity. Ophthalmopathy was separated from stable hyperthyroidism by a 13 V-J signature model, with around 90% sensitivity and 81% to 83% specificity obtained in cross-validation and 80%/75% obtained in testing. Sample size was not statistically predetermined, and investigators were not blinded to group allocation. Most expanded thyroid clonotypes (frequency above 0.001) were also detected in blood, suggesting blood repertoires may reflect thyroid immune responses.

Moderately to severely active disease, a Clinical Activity Score of at least 3, a NOSPECS grade of at least 4, and a duration under 3 months were present in ophthalmopathy patients. The study excluded patients with uncontrolled infections, other autoimmune diseases, pregnancy or lactation. Diagnoses were established on the basis of clinical symptoms, serum thyroxine and TRAb, thyroid ultrasound, and orbital computed tomography. Ficoll-Paque density gradient centrifugation was used to isolate PBMCs from 10 ml of fresh peripheral blood. Total RNA was extracted using Trizol reagent, and RNA quality was assessed on an Agilent 2100 Bioanalyzer.

The specimen sequenced was blood. The V and J segments used are TRBV7-9 and TRBJ1-1; 11 junctional bases match TRBD1. This clonotype was sampled from a woman in her 30s with Graves' ophthalmopathy. The CDR3 here reads CASSIGQGANTEAFF. The nucleotide sequence is given as TGTGCCAGCAGCATAGGACAGGGGGCGAACACTGAAGCTTTCTTT.